This paragraph covers one T cell receptor beta chain sequence. CDR3 length: 18 residues. Trimming cost V 1 base and J 1 base; bases outside gene matches: 6. Per the germline V gene, CDR1 is SEHNR and CDR2 is FQNEAQ (reference sequence). These data come from a study of T cell changes during pregnancy in multiple sclerosis. The protocol was immunoSEQ multiplex PCR, while the TCRdb copy is restricted to in-frame clones and leaves out a portion. The data show over 7,000 clones, with about 90% seen just once and roughly 5.2% held by the top ten. This sequence joins TRBV7-9 and TRBJ2-4; 11 positions match TRBD2. Sequenced material: CD8+ T cells from peripheral blood mononuclear cells, taken in the first trimester of pregnancy. This sequence originates from a female donor in good health, enrolled as a control in a pregnancy study. The CDR3 DNA sequence: TGTGCCAGCAGCTTAGAAACTAGCGGGAGTCGGGCCAAAAACATTCAGTACTTC. Its translation: CASSLETSGSRAKNIQYF.